The 15 T cell receptor beta chains reported below all come from one sample, sequenced in a study of blood T cell repertoires in COVID-19. Assay used: immunoSEQ multiplex PCR; TCRdb lists only in-frame clones, some missing. The sample records 140,000 to 150,000 clones, about 80% being singletons. Sequencing input: peripheral blood. Source of these receptors: a human donor in a cohort sampled during active COVID-19.

This chain links TRBV18 with TRBJ1-2, with D possibly TRBD1 on 6 matching bases. The CDR3 runs 15 residues. Germline V gives CDR1 KGHSH, CDR2 LQKENI. With 2 bases removed from V and 0 bases from J, the gap between germline ends came to 10 bases. CDR3 region: CASSPGQNPNYGYTF. The CDR3 nucleotides read TGTGCCAGCTCACCAGGACAGAACCCTAACTATGGCTACACCTTC.

V usage is TRBV5-6 and J usage is TRBJ2-3; D is unclear. CDR1 SGHDT and CDR2 YYEEEE come from the germline V gene. Trimming cost V 0 bases and J 2 bases, with 7 bases left between them. CDR3 length: 14 residues. In DNA form, the CDR3 reads TGTGCCAGCAGCTTGGGCCGGTTCACAGATACGCAGTATTTT. Translation: CASSLGRFTDTQYF.

This clone was recorded only once. V usage is TRBV5-1 and J usage is TRBJ2-2; D perhaps matches TRBD2 (6 bases). This CDR3 contains 16 residues. Germline CDR1 is SGHRS and CDR2 is YFSETQ. With 2 bases removed from V and 6 bases from J, the gap between germline ends came to 17 bases. CDR3 bases: TGCGCCAGCAGCTTACGGCTAGCGAGCAAGGCCGGGGAGCTGTTTTTT. It encodes CASSLRLASKAGELFF.

This rearrangement joins TRBV9 to TRBJ2-5; D call uncertain. This CDR3 region has 12 residues. V shed 0 bases and J shed 4 bases, with 4 bases lying between them. Germline V gene lookup returns CDR1 SGDLS and CDR2 YYNGEE. DNA for the CDR3: TGTGCCAGCAGCGTAGGAGGAGAGACCCAGTACTTC. It is translated as CASSVGGETQYF.

The V and J genes are TRBV15 and TRBJ2-7; no clear D gene. The CDR3 runs 15 residues. The germline gives CDR1 LNHNV, CDR2 YYDKDF (reference sequence). V lost 1 base and J lost 3, with 13 bases in between. CDR3 amino acids: CATSRGNSLSYEQYF. The CDR3 DNA reads TGTGCCACCAGCAGAGGTAACAGCCTAAGCTACGAGCAGTACTTC.

The chain recombines TRBV7-9 with TRBJ1-2; D is perhaps TRBD1 (5 bases). This CDR3 region has 14 residues. Germline values: CDR1 SEHNR, CDR2 FQNEAQ (reference sequence). V was shortened by 5 bases and J by 2 bases, with 12 bases between the two germline ends. The CDR3 DNA sequence: TGTGCCAGCAGCCGTTGGGGGGAAAACTATGGCTACACCTTC. The encoded protein is CASSRWGENYGYTF.

J is TRBJ2-3 and V is TRBV5-1; no clear D gene. CDR3 length equals 14 residues. Germline loops: CDR1 SGHRS, CDR2 YFSETQ. With 0 bases removed from V and 1 base from J, the gap between germline ends came to 6 bases. CDR3 in DNA: TGCGCCAGCAGCTTGGATCCGGGCACAGATACGCAGTATTTT. Translated, it gives CASSLDPGTDTQYF. Full variable domain (missing parts from reference TRBV5-1 and TRBJ2-3): KAGVTQTPRYLIKTRGQQVTLSCSPISGHRSVSWYQQTPGQGLQFLFEYFSETQRNKGNFPGRFSGRQFSNSRSEMNVSTLELGDSALYLCASSLDPGTDTQYFGPGTRLTVL.

The genes are TRBV19 and TRBJ2-5, with 9 bases identical to TRBD2. This CDR3 region has 14 residues. The V gene's germline CDR1 is LNHDA and CDR2 SQIVND (reference sequence). Trimming removed 8 bases from V and 1 base from J; junction bases left unmatched: 5. CDR3: CASSAGGFQETQYF. CDR3 DNA: TGTGCCAGTTCAGCGGGAGGTTTCCAAGAGACCCAGTACTTC. The full variable domain, in which reference TRBV19 and TRBJ2-5 provide the parts outside the CDR3, is DGGITQSPKYLFRKEGQNVTLSCEQNLNHDAMYWYRQDPGQGLRLIYYSQIVNDFQKGDIAEGYSVSREKKESFPLTVTSAQKNPTAFYLCASSAGGFQETQYFGPGTRLLVL.

The gene calls are TRBV19 and TRBJ1-3; D unresolved. V lost 8 bases and J lost 0, with 11 bases in between. Germline V lookup: CDR1 LNHDA, CDR2 SQIVND (reference sequence). This CDR3 comprises 14 residues. The CDR3 loop is CASGPFSSGNTIYF. The CDR3 DNA sequence: TGTGCCAGTGGCCCGTTCAGCTCTGGAAACACCATATATTTT.

This sequence joins TRBV3-1 (or the pseudogene TRBV3-2) and TRBJ2-3; 7 positions match TRBD2. J was trimmed by 10 bases and V by 2 bases; bases with no gene match: 9. CDR1 is LGHDT and CDR2 is YNNKEL in the germline V gene (reference sequence). CDR3 length equals 14 residues. This chain's CDR3 is CASSQLAAPGPQYF. In DNA, the CDR3 is TGTGCCAGCAGCCAACTAGCGGCCCCGGGTCCGCAGTATTTT.

This sequence joins TRBV11-3 and TRBJ2-3; the match to TRBD1 covers 7 bases. The length of the CDR3 is 14 residues. CDR1 and CDR2 (germline): SGHNT, YENEEA. Trimming removed 6 bases from V and 0 bases from J; junction bases left unmatched: 3. CDR3 DNA sequence: TGTGCCAGCAGGGGACAGTCTAGCACAGATACGCAGTATTTT. Its translation: CASRGQSSTDTQYF. The whole variable domain, remainder taken from reference TRBV11-3 and TRBJ2-3, is EAGVVQSPRYKIIEKKQPVAFWCNPISGHNTLYWYLQNLGQGPELLIRYENEEAVDDSQLPKDRFSAERLKGVDSTLKIQPAELGDSAVYLCASRGQSSTDTQYFGPGTRLTVL.

The chain recombines TRBV11-3 with TRBJ1-1; TRBD1 matches 8 bases. The germline V gene encodes CDR1 SGHNT and CDR2 YENEEA. V lost 5 bases to trimming and J lost 6 bases; unmatched junction nucleotides: 11. CDR3 length equals 15 residues. CDR3 DNA: TGTGCCAGCAGCACCCGGACAGGGAAGAGGGCTGAAGCTTTCTTT. This gives the protein CASSTRTGKRAEAFF. Full variable domain (missing parts from reference TRBV11-3 and TRBJ1-1): EAGVVQSPRYKIIEKKQPVAFWCNPISGHNTLYWYLQNLGQGPELLIRYENEEAVDDSQLPKDRFSAERLKGVDSTLKIQPAELGDSAVYLCASSTRTGKRAEAFFGQGTRLTVV.

CDR3 DNA: TGTGCCAGCAGCGCCGGGAGGGCCCCCAATCAGCCCCAGCATTTT. It specifies CASSAGRAPNQPQHF. The chain recombines TRBV5-5 with TRBJ1-5; D not certain. V lost 4 bases and J lost 3, with 14 bases in between. Germline loops: CDR1 SGHKS, CDR2 YYEKEE (reference sequence). This CDR3 region has 15 residues.

The V gene is TRBV24-1, the J gene TRBJ2-2, with 8 bases matching TRBD1. This CDR3 region has 16 residues. The germline gives CDR1 KGHDR, CDR2 SFDVKD. V lost 2 bases and J lost 7; bases outside the gene matches: 8. The CDR3 protein is CATSDSGDRLGGELFF. CDR3 DNA: TGTGCCACCAGTGATTCTGGGGACAGGCTAGGCGGGGAGCTGTTTTTT.

This chain joins TRBV7-6 and TRBJ1-6; D ambiguous. V lost 5 bases to trimming and J lost 6 bases, with 20 bases between them. This CDR3 region has 17 residues. In germline, CDR1 is SGHVS, CDR2 FNYEAQ. The CDR3: CASSPTQIAGGNSPLHF. Here the CDR3 DNA reads TGTGCCAGCAGCCCTACACAGATAGCGGGCGGTAATTCACCCCTCCACTTT. Combining the CDR3 with reference TRBV7-6 and TRBJ1-6 gives the whole variable domain GAGVSQSPRYKVTKRGQDVALRCDPISGHVSLYWYRQALGQGPEFLTYFNYEAQQDKSGLPNDRFSAERPEGSISTLTIQRTEQRDSAMYRCASSPTQIAGGNSPLHFGNGTRLTVT.